This T cell receptor beta chain appears in the sequencing data of a study of T cells in localized non-small cell lung cancer. Study conclusions and caveats: Appearance in adjacent lung was seen for a median roughly 56 of the top 100 tumor clones. Clonality of T cells reached its maximum in uninvolved adjacent lung, surpassing tumor. Longer overall survival was linked to higher blood T cell density. Sequence data derive from only one tumor region, so heterogeneity remains possible.

Deletions cut 6 bases from V and 7 bases from J, with 9 bases between. This CDR3 spans 11 amino acids. The germline V gene encodes CDR1 MDHEN and CDR2 SYDVKM. Concerning this clone: What it binds is not known.

This table comes from immunoSEQ multiplex PCR, and its TCRdb copy is limited to in-frame clones, with some not included. This table holds approximately 40,000 clones, around 88% found once. This clonotype originated in a man between 35 and 75 years old with stage I lung adenocarcinoma. The input for sequencing was peripheral blood, taken before any cancer treatment. The chain links TRBV28 to TRBJ1-1, with no clear D. The CDR3 spells CASRGGREAFF. In nucleotides, the CDR3 is TGTGCCAGCAGGGGCGGCCGTGAAGCTTTCTTT.